Listed below are T cell receptor beta chains from one sample, sequenced in a study of cytomegalovirus exposure and HLA in healthy donors. This table comes from immunoSEQ multiplex PCR, and its TCRdb copy is limited to in-frame clones, with some not included. The sample holds about 200,000 clones, more than 75% seen once. The sample taken for sequencing was PBMCs. The source is a man in his forties in good health and CMV-seropositive. The CDR3 runs from the conserved cysteine through the conserved F or W. Fields, in order: D gene, V gene, clone size, J gene, CDR3 DNA, CDR3 protein. The D gene is left open where the match is weak. Size values are once, few and many counts, or a class for expanded clones, and some rows have none.

NA	TRBV6-1	NA	TRBJ1-5	TGTGCCAGCACGTGGGGGGGAAATAGCAATCAGCCCCAGCATTTT	CASTWGGNSNQPQHF
NA	TRBV6-4	NA	TRBJ2-1	TGTGCCAGCAGTGAAGGACAGCGTTACAATGAGCAGTTCTTC	CASSEGQRYNEQFF
TRBD1	TRBV9	NA	TRBJ1-2	TGTGCCAGCAGCGTAGGGGGACAGGGGTATGGCTACACCTTC	CASSVGGQGYGYTF
TRBD2	TRBV29-1	NA	TRBJ2-1	TGCAGCACCACCCCGGGAGGGCCGTTCAATGAGCAGTTCTTC	CSTTPGGPFNEQFF
TRBD2	TRBV27	NA	TRBJ2-1	TGTGCCATCGCGAGCGGGAGCTCCTACAATGAGCAGTTCTTC	CAIASGSSYNEQFF
NA	TRBV28	few	TRBJ1-1	TGTGCCAGCATTCCACAGGTGCGGAGAAACACTGAAGCTTTCTTT	CASIPQVRRNTEAFF
NA	TRBV6-4	NA	TRBJ2-6	TGTGCCAGCAGTGAGAGCTCTGGGGCCAACGTCCTGACTTTC	CASSESSGANVLTF
TRBD2	TRBV7-9	few	TRBJ2-7	TGTGCCAGCAGCTCCATCGGGACTAGCGGCCACTACGAGCAGTACTTC	CASSSIGTSGHYEQYF
TRBD1	TRBV6-1	NA	TRBJ2-7	TGTGCCAGCAGTGAAGCCCCGACAGGGCCCCTCTCCTACGAGCAGTACTTC	CASSEAPTGPLSYEQYF
TRBD1	TRBV27	few	TRBJ2-1	TGTGCCAGCAGTCCAGGGGGCCGAACCTCCTACAATGAGCAGTTCTTC	CASSPGGRTSYNEQFF
TRBD2	TRBV19	NA	TRBJ2-1	TGTGCCAGTAGCCGGACTAGCGGGAGTGGGTACAATGAGCAGTTCTTC	CASSRTSGSGYNEQFF
NA	TRBV7-6	once	TRBJ2-3	TGTGCCAGCAGCTCACACTCAGGGTGGAATACGCAGTATTTT	CASSSHSGWNTQYF
TRBD2	TRBV5-1	once	TRBJ2-1	TGCGCCAGCAGCTCTTCTCTAGCGGGAGGGCCGAGGAATGAGCAGTTCTTC	CASSSSLAGGPRNEQFF
NA	TRBV6-5	NA	TRBJ2-3	TGTGCCAGCAGCTTGGGTGGAGTCCGCACAGATACGCAGTATTTT	CASSLGGVRTDTQYF
TRBD2	TRBV5-4	NA	TRBJ2-1	TGTGCCAGCAGCCCCGCGGGCGGGAGGGCCAATGAGCAGTTCTTC	CASSPAGGRANEQFF
NA	TRBV19	NA	TRBJ1-4	TGTGCCAGTAGTTCCCTGTCCCGAGGGCTGTTTTTT	CASSSLSRGLFF
NA	TRBV7-9	once	TRBJ1-1	TGTGCCAGCAGTATCCGGGAGAACACTGAAGCTTTCTTT	CASSIRENTEAFF
NA	TRBV21-1	NA	TRBJ1-5	TGTGCCAGCAGCAAGGGGGGGTACCAAGGCAATCAGCCCCAGCATTTT	CASSKGGYQGNQPQHF
TRBD1	TRBV19	NA	TRBJ2-1	TGTGCCAGTAGAAATTTGAGGGACAGATCATACAATGAGCAGTTCTTC	CASRNLRDRSYNEQFF
NA	TRBV7-9	NA	TRBJ2-5	TGTGCCAGCAGCTTAGCAGGGGAGGAAGAGACCCAGTACTTC	CASSLAGEEETQYF
TRBD1	TRBV18	NA	TRBJ1-1	TGTGCCAGCTCACCTGTGACAGGGTTGAACACTGAAGCTTTCTTT	CASSPVTGLNTEAFF
NA	TRBV7-3	few	TRBJ1-2	TGTGCCAGCAGCTTTCAGCGGGACGCAAATGGCTACACCTTC	CASSFQRDANGYTF
TRBD1	TRBV7-8	once	TRBJ1-3	TGTGCCAGCAGCTTAGCACAGGGGGCCTTTGGAAACACCATATATTTT	CASSLAQGAFGNTIYF
NA	TRBV4-1	NA	TRBJ2-5	TGCGCCAGCAGCCGGGGCAGCCAAGAGACCCAGTACTTC	CASSRGSQETQYF
TRBD2	TRBV5-1	NA	TRBJ2-1	TGCGCCAGCAGCTTGGGGGGGACTAGCGGGACCTACAATGAGCAGTTCTTC	CASSLGGTSGTYNEQFF
TRBD2	TRBV5-1	NA	TRBJ2-7	TGCGCCAGCAGCCTCCAGGGACTACCCGAGCAGTACTTC	CASSLQGLPEQYF
TRBD2	TRBV6-6	NA	TRBJ2-3	TGTGCCAGCAGGGGACTAGACACAGATACGCAGTATTTT	CASRGLDTDTQYF
NA	TRBV10-3	NA	TRBJ1-1	TGTGCCATCAGTGAGGGGGCGGGGACTGAGACTGAAGCTTTCTTT	CAISEGAGTETEAFF
NA	TRBV20-1	NA	TRBJ2-7	TGCAGTGCTAGAGCTACGAACGAGCAGTACTTC	CSARATNEQYF
NA	TRBV30	NA	TRBJ1-5	TGTGCCTGGAGCGGAGGACTCCTTAGCAATCAGCCCCAGCATTTT	CAWSGGLLSNQPQHF
NA	TRBV4-1	few	TRBJ1-3	TGCGCCAGCAGCCTGGGACTATTTGGAAACACCATATATTTT	CASSLGLFGNTIYF
NA	TRBV5-1	NA	TRBJ2-2	TGCGCCAGCAGCTTGGGCCAGGGGCCATCCACCGGGGAGCTGTTTTTT	CASSLGQGPSTGELFF
TRBD2	TRBV5-8	NA	TRBJ2-3	TGTGCCAGCAGCCTGGGACTAGCGAAAAGCACAGATACGCAGTATTTT	CASSLGLAKSTDTQYF
TRBD2	TRBV4-2	NA	TRBJ2-7	TGTGCCAGCAGCCAAGGGGCGGGAGCCTCCTACGAGCAGTACTTC	CASSQGAGASYEQYF
NA	TRBV7-3	NA	TRBJ2-2	TGTGCCAGCAGCTTACAGCCAGGGGACACCGGGGAGCTGTTTTTT	CASSLQPGDTGELFF
NA	TRBV5-6	NA	TRBJ2-5	TGTGCCAGCAGCTTAGACCCACAGGAGCAAGAGACCCAGTACTTC	CASSLDPQEQETQYF
TRBD1	TRBV5-1	NA	TRBJ1-1	TGCGCCAGCAGCGAGGGACAGGGTTTGGGCCACACTGAAGCTTTCTTT	CASSEGQGLGHTEAFF
NA	TRBV15	few	TRBJ1-1	TGTGCCACCAGCAGAGAGCGTCGGGGTGAGAACACTGAAGCTTTCTTT	CATSRERRGENTEAFF
NA	TRBV5-1	few	TRBJ2-7	TGCGCCAGCAGCTTGGGGCAAACTACCTACGAGCAGTACTTC	CASSLGQTTYEQYF
TRBD1	TRBV18	NA	TRBJ1-1	TGTGCCAGCTCACCAGGGTGGGGACAGGGGAACACTGAAGCTTTCTTT	CASSPGWGQGNTEAFF
TRBD2	TRBV6-1	NA	TRBJ2-2	TGTGCCAGCAGTGAGTGGACTAGCGGTACCGGGGAGCTGTTTTTT	CASSEWTSGTGELFF
TRBD1	TRBV5-6	NA	TRBJ1-6	TGTGCCAGCAGCTTACTGGGACAGGGAATCTTGCATTCACCCCTCCACTTT	CASSLLGQGILHSPLHF
TRBD1	TRBV29-1	few	TRBJ2-3	TGCAGCGACCGGACAGGGGTCTTGTCTAGCACAGATACGCAGTATTTT	CSDRTGVLSSTDTQYF
NA	TRBV15	NA	TRBJ1-3	TGTGCCACCAGCCAGGGAATCTCTGGAAACACCATATATTTT	CATSQGISGNTIYF
NA	TRBV7-7	NA	TRBJ2-2	TGTGCCAGCAGCTTAACCGCTAGCGCTAACACCGGGGAGCTGTTTTTT	CASSLTASANTGELFF
TRBD1	TRBV27	NA	TRBJ1-1	TGTGCCAGCAGTTCGAACAGGGGGGGCACTGAAGCTTTCTTT	CASSSNRGGTEAFF
NA	TRBV19	NA	TRBJ2-3	TGTGCCAGTAGTATCCAGGGTGATACGCAGTATTTT	CASSIQGDTQYF
TRBD2	TRBV2	NA	TRBJ2-5	TGTGCCAGCATGATCCTTAGCGGGAGGAACCAAGAGACCCAGTACTTC	CASMILSGRNQETQYF
NA	TRBV11-3	NA	TRBJ1-5	TGTGCCAGCAGCGGAGTGTGTAATCAGCCCCAGCATTTT	CASSGVCNQPQHF
TRBD2	TRBV15	NA	TRBJ2-3	TGTGCCACCGGGCGGGAGGATACGCAGTATTTT	CATGREDTQYF
NA	TRBV15	NA	TRBJ2-2	TGTGCCACCAGCAGAGATCTACTCCTTCGGGGCGGGGAGCTGTTTTTT	CATSRDLLLRGGELFF